The 29 T cell receptor beta chains below come from one sample, sequenced in a study of T cell changes during pregnancy in multiple sclerosis. Sequencing was performed with immunoSEQ multiplex PCR; in TCRdb, only in-frame clones are kept and a portion is missing. Of tens of thousands of clones in the sample, roughly 92% were seen once. Material: CD4+ T cells from peripheral blood mononuclear cells, obtained in the third trimester of pregnancy. The receptors originated from a female donor with multiple sclerosis, enrolled in a pregnancy study.

The V call is TRBV9, the J call TRBJ2-7; possible D gene TRBD1, 5 bases. The CDR3 has 15 amino acids. V was shortened by 0 bases and J by 4 bases, with 14 bases between the two germline ends. Germline CDR1 reads SGDLS; CDR2 reads YYNGEE. In DNA form, the CDR3 reads TGTGCCAGCAGCGTAGGGCAGGGCTCCCTATACGAGCAGTACTTC. It specifies CASSVGQGSLYEQYF. The full variable domain, completed using reference TRBV9 and TRBJ2-7, is DSGVTQTPKHLITATGQRVTLRCSPRSGDLSVYWYQQSLDQGLQFLIQYYNGEERAKGNILERFSAQQFPDLHSELNLSSLELGDSALYFCASSVGQGSLYEQYFGPGTRLTVT.

This clone was recorded once. The V gene is TRBV20-1, the J gene TRBJ2-5; tentative D call: TRBD1 (6 bases). The CDR3 runs to 11 residues. The germline gives CDR1 DFQATT, CDR2 SNEGSKA (reference sequence). V lost 6 bases to trimming and J lost 5 bases, with 10 bases between them. The CDR3 is CSAGTPETQYF. The CDR3 nucleotides read TGCAGTGCCGGGACACCGGAGACCCAGTACTTC.

The chain recombines TRBV5-6 with TRBJ1-2; 7 bases are shared with TRBD1. The CDR3 runs to 15 residues. The trim removed 2 bases at V and 4 bases at J, leaving 8 bases unmatched. Per the germline V gene, CDR1 is SGHDT and CDR2 is YYEEEE. For the CDR3, the DNA is TGTGCCAGCAGCTTCCGGGACAGCCGGTCCTATGGCTACACCTTC. Protein product: CASSFRDSRSYGYTF.

The chain carries TRBV9 and TRBJ2-5; D ambiguous. CDR3 length: 15 amino acids. Germline V gene data show CDR1 as SGDLS and CDR2 as YYNGEE. V was shortened by 0 bases and J by 4 bases, with 13 bases between the two germline ends. CDR3 in amino acids: CASSVGVGGAETQYF. The CDR3 DNA follows: TGTGCCAGCAGCGTAGGAGTTGGTGGTGCAGAGACCCAGTACTTC.

V and J are TRBV5-1 and TRBJ2-1; 7 positions agree with TRBD2. This CDR3 region has 18 residues. CDR1 is SGHRS, CDR2 YFSETQ, per germline. V shed 5 bases, J shed 4 bases, and the junction held 18 bases outside the gene matches. The CDR3 loop is CASSWGWRLADSYNEQFF. CDR3 sequence (DNA): TGCGCCAGCAGTTGGGGGTGGAGGCTAGCGGACTCATACAATGAGCAGTTCTTC.

This rearrangement joins TRBV28 to TRBJ1-4; D is possibly TRBD1 (5 bases). V was trimmed by 7 bases and J by 7 bases, leaving 19 bases between them. The germline gives CDR1 MDHEN, CDR2 SYDVKM. The CDR3 has 15 amino acids. CDR3 region: CASKRMGGIGEKLFF. The CDR3 DNA follows: TGTGCCAGCAAACGAATGGGGGGAATTGGTGAAAAACTGTTTTTT.

This chain links TRBV15 with TRBJ2-5, with TRBD2 identical over 12 bases. The germline V gene encodes CDR1 LNHNV and CDR2 YYDKDF (reference sequence). V gave up 0 bases and J gave up 1 base; unmatched junction bases: 9. The CDR3 sequence is 19 residues long. The CDR3 is CATSRDRTSGIGFQETQYF. The CDR3 DNA sequence: TGTGCCACCAGCAGAGATCGGACTAGCGGGATCGGGTTCCAAGAGACCCAGTACTTC.

The rearrangement uses TRBV15 and TRBJ1-2; no definite D call. Germline V CDR1 and CDR2: LNHNV, YYDKDF (reference sequence). CDR3 length: 14 residues. V dropped 0 bases and J dropped 6 bases, with 11 bases sitting between them. The CDR3 region is CATSRDRRIDGYTF. CDR3 sequence (DNA): TGTGCCACCAGCAGAGATCGGAGGATAGATGGCTACACCTTC. Based on the CDR3 plus reference TRBV15 and TRBJ1-2, the full variable domain is DAMVIQNPRYQVTQFGKPVTLSCSQTLNHNVMYWYQQKSSQAPKLLFHYYDKDFNNEADTPDNFQSRRPNTSFCFLDIRSPGLGDTAMYLCATSRDRRIDGYTFGSGTRLTVV.

This chain connects TRBV5-1 to TRBJ2-7, with 7 bases aligning to TRBD2. The CDR3 is made up of 14 amino acids. CDR1 and CDR2 (germline): SGHRS, YFSETQ. The V segment lost 4 bases and the J segment 0 bases; nucleotides outside the gene matches: 4. CDR3 region: CASSGTTPSYEQYF. The CDR3 DNA is TGCGCCAGCAGCGGGACTACTCCCTCCTACGAGCAGTACTTC.

V and J are TRBV27 and TRBJ2-5; TRBD1 agrees at 7 bases. This CDR3 is 19 amino acids long. V shed 3 bases and J 5 bases; nucleotides not matched to a gene: 21. Germline-derived CDR1 and CDR2 are MNHEY and SMNVEV (reference sequence). DNA of the CDR3: TGTGCCAGCAGTTTTTTGTTTGTGGACAGGCGATTATCTGTGGAGACCCAGTACTTC. This translates into CASSFLFVDRRLSVETQYF.

The rearrangement uses TRBV2 and TRBJ2-7; maybe TRBD2 (6 bases). The CDR3 sequence is 13 residues long. Trimming cost V 8 bases and J 2 bases, with 13 bases left between them. From germline, CDR1 is SNHLY and CDR2 FYNNEI. CDR3 DNA: TGTGCCAGCCGTTTAGCGGTTGCCTACGAGCAGTACTTC. Translating it yields CASRLAVAYEQYF.

The chain recombines TRBV2 with TRBJ2-4, with 7 bases fitting TRBD1. Germline values: CDR1 SNHLY, CDR2 FYNNEI. Trimming took 4 bases from V and 6 from J; bases not matched to a gene: 6. The CDR3 contains 14 residues. This chain's CDR3 is CASSVGQVRNIQYF. The CDR3 DNA sequence: TGTGCCAGCAGTGTCGGACAGGTTCGAAACATTCAGTACTTC. Variable domain in full (rest from reference TRBV2 and TRBJ2-4): EPEVTQTPSHQVTQMGQEVILRCVPISNHLYFYWYRQILGQKVEFLVSFYNNEISEKSEIFDDQFSVERPDGSNFTLKIRSTKLEDSAMYFCASSVGQVRNIQYFGAGTRLSVL.

The rearrangement links TRBV6-5 to TRBJ2-7; 8 bases match TRBD1. CDR3 size: 14 residues. V gave up 0 bases and J gave up 7 bases; unmatched junction bases: 5. The germline V gene has CDR1 MNHEY and CDR2 SVGAGI. The CDR3 sequence is CASSYSQGAGEQYF. The CDR3 bases are TGTGCCAGCAGTTACTCGCAGGGGGCTGGGGAGCAGTACTTC.

V is TRBV5-1 and J is TRBJ2-1; TRBD2 aligns across 7 bases. With V trimmed by 1 base and J by 7 bases, 8 bases remained unmatched. CDR3 length: 15 residues. The V gene's germline CDR1 is SGHRS and CDR2 YFSETQ. The chain's CDR3 is CASSLLLASTNEQFF. In DNA, the CDR3 is TGCGCCAGCAGCTTGCTACTAGCGTCTACAAATGAGCAGTTCTTC.

This clone was detected a few times. The V call is TRBV2, the J call TRBJ1-1, with D maybe TRBD1 (6 bases). The CDR3 has 13 amino acids. From germline, CDR1 is SNHLY and CDR2 FYNNEI. The V end lost 6 bases, the J end lost 5 bases, and 13 bases lay between the germline ends. CDR3 coding DNA: TGTGCCAGCAGCGGCCAGGGGTTTACTGAAGCTTTCTTT. This codes for CASSGQGFTEAFF.

The chain has TRBV18 and TRBJ2-7; a weak D match, TRBD2 (6 bases). Germline V gene sequence: CDR1 KGHSH, CDR2 LQKENI. V shed 4 bases and J shed 5 bases, with 21 bases lying between them. The CDR3 is 16 residues long. Here the CDR3 reads CASSRRGRLGANEQYF. The CDR3 DNA is TGTGCCAGCTCACGGCGAGGTAGACTAGGAGCGAACGAGCAGTACTTC.

V and J are TRBV7-8 and TRBJ2-7; D is uncertain. The CDR3 runs 12 residues. V was shortened by 6 bases and J by 6 bases, with 12 bases between the two germline ends. Germline V gene sequence: CDR1 SGHVS, CDR2 FQNEAQ. The CDR3 DNA reads as TGTGCCAGCAGGGAGACCCTCTCCGAGCAGTACTTC. Translating it yields CASRETLSEQYF.

This chain uses TRBV13 with TRBJ2-3; a weak D match, TRBD2 (5 bases). Trimming stripped 5 bases from V and 6 bases from J, with 15 bases between. The germline CDR1 and CDR2 sequences are PRHDT and FYEKMQ (reference sequence). The CDR3 has 14 amino acids. The CDR3 nucleotides read TGTGCCAGCAGCAATCTAGCTATCGGGGATACGCAGTATTTT. Translating gives CASSNLAIGDTQYF.

The chain couples TRBV28 to TRBJ1-1; D uncertain. Trimming took 6 bases from V and 7 from J, leaving 12 bases between them. The CDR3 runs 12 residues. Germline CDR1 reads MDHEN; CDR2 reads SYDVKM. The chain's CDR3 is CASSPPQFEAFF. The CDR3 coding sequence is TGTGCCAGCAGCCCTCCCCAGTTTGAAGCTTTCTTT.

This rearrangement joins TRBV5-1 to TRBJ1-3, with no clear D. V lost 0 bases and J lost 2, with 21 bases in between. The germline CDR1 and CDR2 sequences are SGHRS and YFSETQ. This CDR3 spans 19 amino acids. CDR3 residues: CASSLESPAIAAAGNTIYF. The CDR3 nucleotides read TGCGCCAGCAGCTTGGAAAGCCCAGCAATTGCGGCCGCTGGAAACACCATATATTTT.

The chain uses TRBV19 and TRBJ1-5; weak D call: TRBD1 (6 bases). In germline, CDR1 is LNHDA, CDR2 SQIVND (reference sequence). The CDR3 spans 13 residues. Trimming pared 4 bases from V and 4 bases from J, leaving 8 bases between. CDR3 amino acids: CASSRGGNQPQHF. CDR3 DNA sequence: TGTGCCAGTAGTAGAGGGGGAAATCAGCCCCAGCATTTT.

The V call is TRBV6-1, the J call TRBJ2-7, with TRBD1 identical over 11 bases. With V trimmed by 5 bases and J by 3 bases, 3 bases remained unmatched. This CDR3 spans 14 amino acids. The germline V gene has CDR1 MNHNS and CDR2 SASEGT. This CDR3 reads CASSLGQGVYEQYF. The DNA for the CDR3 is TGTGCCAGCAGTCTGGGACAGGGGGTCTACGAGCAGTACTTC.

The chain's CDR3 is CASSLGLAETGELFF. The CDR3 DNA is TGTGCCAGTAGCCTGGGACTAGCGGAGACCGGGGAGCTGTTTTTT. The genes are TRBV19 and TRBJ2-2; 11 bases are a match to TRBD2. This CDR3 spans 15 amino acids. V lost 6 bases to trimming and J lost 5 bases; unmatched junction nucleotides: 5. Germline V gene sequence: CDR1 LNHDA, CDR2 SQIVND (reference sequence).

This clone was counted a single time. This chain joins TRBV15 and TRBJ1-3; D remains ambiguous. The CDR3 is 15 amino acids. The V gene lost 8 bases and the J gene lost 0 bases, with 14 bases spanning the gap. Germline-derived CDR1 and CDR2 are LNHNV and YYDKDF (reference sequence). In DNA form, the CDR3 reads TGTGCCACCGGGCAAGGAGGGAGCTCTGGAAACACCATATATTTT. This translates into CATGQGGSSGNTIYF.

This chain connects TRBV9 to TRBJ1-1; 9 bases agree with TRBD1. V lost 0 bases to trimming and J lost 6 bases; unmatched junction nucleotides: 6. The CDR3 totals 15 residues. Germline V gene data show CDR1 as SGDLS and CDR2 as YYNGEE. Here the CDR3 DNA reads TGTGCCAGCAGCGTAGGGGTAACAGGGGGCTCTGAAGCTTTCTTT. Amino acid sequence: CASSVGVTGGSEAFF.

J is TRBJ2-5 and V is TRBV5-1, with D possibly being TRBD2 (5 bases). Germline CDR1 reads SGHRS; CDR2 reads YFSETQ. The CDR3 covers 14 residues. V gave up 5 bases and J gave up 5 bases, with 16 bases separating them. CDR3 coding DNA: TGCGCCAGCAGTCCCAGGAGCGGAGGTGAGACCCAGTACTTC. Its translation: CASSPRSGGETQYF.

The chain carries TRBV30 and TRBJ2-2, with 7 bases aligning to TRBD1. The V and J ends lost 5 bases and 7 bases, in that order; junction bases with no gene match: 10. This CDR3 is 14 amino acids long. The germline V gene has CDR1 GTSNPN and CDR2 SVGIG (reference sequence). CDR3 loop: CAWQSTGVGGELFF. The CDR3 bases are TGTGCCTGGCAAAGTACAGGGGTTGGCGGGGAGCTGTTTTTT.

J is TRBJ2-6 and V is TRBV7-9; 7 bases are a match to TRBD1. CDR3 size: 18 residues. Trimming at V came to 1 base and at J to 0 bases, leaving 6 bases not matched to a gene. Germline V gene sequence: CDR1 SEHNR, CDR2 FQNEAQ (reference sequence). The CDR3 protein is CASSLGQGTFSGANVLTF. CDR3 sequence (DNA): TGTGCCAGCAGCTTAGGACAGGGCACCTTCTCTGGGGCCAACGTCCTGACTTTC.

The chain uses TRBV27 and TRBJ1-3; no reliable D call. CDR3 length: 11 residues. The V and J ends lost 8 bases and 4 bases respectively, with 6 bases between them. Germline lookup yields CDR1 MNHEY and CDR2 SMNVEV (reference sequence). Here the CDR3 reads CASARGNTIYF. The CDR3 DNA follows: TGTGCCAGCGCCAGGGGAAACACCATATATTTT.